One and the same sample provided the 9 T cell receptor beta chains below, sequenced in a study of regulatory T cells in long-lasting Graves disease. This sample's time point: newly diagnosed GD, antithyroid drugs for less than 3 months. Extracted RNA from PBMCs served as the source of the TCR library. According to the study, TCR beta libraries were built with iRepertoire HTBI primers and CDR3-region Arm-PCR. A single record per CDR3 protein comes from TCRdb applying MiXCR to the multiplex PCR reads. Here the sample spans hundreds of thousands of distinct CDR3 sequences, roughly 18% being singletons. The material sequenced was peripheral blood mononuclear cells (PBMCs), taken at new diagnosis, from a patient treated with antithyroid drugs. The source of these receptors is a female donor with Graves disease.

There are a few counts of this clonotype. The CDR3 region is CASSIKITSTDTQYF. The CDR3 DNA sequence: TGTGCCAGTAGTATTAAGATTACAAGCACAGATACGCAGTATTTT. The chain recombines TRBV19 with TRBJ2-3; no firm D call. There are 15 residues in the CDR3. Germline CDR1 and CDR2: LNHDA and SQIVND (reference sequence). The V and J ends lost 3 bases and 0 bases respectively, with 10 bases between them.

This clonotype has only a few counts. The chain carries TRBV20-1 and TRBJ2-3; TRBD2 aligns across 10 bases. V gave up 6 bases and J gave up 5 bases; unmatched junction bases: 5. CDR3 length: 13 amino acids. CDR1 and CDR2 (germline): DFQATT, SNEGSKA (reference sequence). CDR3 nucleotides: TGCAGTGCCACTCTAGCGGGAGAAGATACGCAGTATTTT. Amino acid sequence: CSATLAGEDTQYF.

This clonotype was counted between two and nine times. This chain's CDR3 is CASSPRPGQGGEQYF. In DNA form, the CDR3 reads TGCGCCAGCAGCCCGCGGCCGGGACAGGGAGGCGAGCAGTACTTC. The chain recombines TRBV5-1 with TRBJ2-7; 9 nucleotides align to TRBD1. The CDR3 extends over 15 amino acids. V was pared by 4 bases and J by 6 bases, with 11 bases of the junction left unmatched. Germline lookup yields CDR1 SGHRS and CDR2 YFSETQ. Filled out from reference TRBV5-1 and TRBJ2-7, the complete variable domain reads KAGVTQTPRYLIKTRGQQVTLSCSPISGHRSVSWYQQTPGQGLQFLFEYFSETQRNKGNFPGRFSGRQFSNSRSEMNVSTLELGDSALYLCASSPRPGQGGEQYFGPGTRLTVT.

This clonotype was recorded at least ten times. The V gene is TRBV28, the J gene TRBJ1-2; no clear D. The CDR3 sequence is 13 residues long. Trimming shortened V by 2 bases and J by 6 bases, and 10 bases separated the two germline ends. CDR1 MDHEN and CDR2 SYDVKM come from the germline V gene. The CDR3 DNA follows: TGTGCCAGCAGTTTAACCCTCGGGGATGGCTACACCTTC. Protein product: CASSLTLGDGYTF.

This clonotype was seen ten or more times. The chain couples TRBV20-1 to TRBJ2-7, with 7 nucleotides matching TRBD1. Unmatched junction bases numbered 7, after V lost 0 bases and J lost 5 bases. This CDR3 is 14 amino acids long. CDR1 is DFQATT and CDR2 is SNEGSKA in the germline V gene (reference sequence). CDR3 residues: CSARDQTGTNEQYF. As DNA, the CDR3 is TGCAGTGCTAGAGACCAGACAGGGACCAACGAGCAGTACTTC.

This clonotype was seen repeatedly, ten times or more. CDR3 protein: CASSPNRQVDYGYTF. The CDR3, as DNA: TGTGCCAGCTCACCGAACCGACAAGTGGACTATGGCTACACCTTC. The chain links TRBV18 to TRBJ1-2; D is undetermined. The CDR3 spans 15 residues. Germline-derived CDR1 and CDR2 are KGHSH and LQKENI. The ends were cut back, 3 bases at V and 3 bases at J, with 14 bases in the middle.

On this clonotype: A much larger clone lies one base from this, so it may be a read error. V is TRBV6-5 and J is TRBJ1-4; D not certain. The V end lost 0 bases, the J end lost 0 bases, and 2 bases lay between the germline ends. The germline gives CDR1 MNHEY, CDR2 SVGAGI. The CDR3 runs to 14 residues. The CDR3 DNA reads TGTGCCAGCAGTTACTCTCCAACTAATGAAAAACTGTTTTTT. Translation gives CASSYSPTNEKLFF.

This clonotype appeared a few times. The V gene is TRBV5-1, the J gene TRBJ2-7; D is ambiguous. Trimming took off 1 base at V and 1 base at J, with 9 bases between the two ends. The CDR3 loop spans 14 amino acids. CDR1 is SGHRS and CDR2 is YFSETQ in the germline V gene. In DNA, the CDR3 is TGCGCCAGCAGCTTGCGGACGACGTCCTACGAGCAGTACTTC. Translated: CASSLRTTSYEQYF.

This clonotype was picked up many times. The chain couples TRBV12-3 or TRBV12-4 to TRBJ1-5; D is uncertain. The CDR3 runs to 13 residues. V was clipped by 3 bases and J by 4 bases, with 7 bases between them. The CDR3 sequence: CASSLRENQPQHF. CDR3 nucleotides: TGTGCCAGCAGTTTGCGGGAAAATCAGCCCCAGCATTTT.